The clone carrying this T cell receptor (beta chain) turned up a few times. Disease lasting under 3 months, a NOSPECS grade of at least 4, and a Clinical Activity Score of at least 3 were features of the ophthalmopathy patients. Any patient presenting with uncontrolled infection, other autoimmune disease, pregnancy or lactation was left out. This sample stems from a study of T cells in Graves' hyperthyroidism and ophthalmopathy. The investigators amplified TCR beta CDR3 regions from RNA transcripts. With the HTBI primer set, the TCR CDR3 went through a first round of RT-PCR. TCRdb itself ran the multiplex PCR reads through MiXCR, one entry per CDR3 protein. The sample lists 600,000 to 700,000 distinct CDR3 sequences; roughly 15% were seen once. CDR3 length: 12 residues. V gave up 4 bases and J gave up 6 bases, with 9 bases separating them. Germline CDR1 reads LGHDT; CDR2 reads YNNKEL (reference sequence).

The V and J genes are TRBV3-1 and TRBJ1-1; D is ambiguous. The source is a middle-aged woman with Graves' ophthalmopathy. The specimen was blood. CDR3 protein: CASSLQFAEAFF. CDR3 nucleotide sequence: TGTGCCAGCAGCCTCCAATTTGCTGAAGCTTTCTTT.